The sequence of this TCR beta chain was determined in a study of blood T cell repertoires in COVID-19. Overall study context: The United States, Italy and Spain provided the acute and convalescent COVID-19 samples. Sample material is recorded as cDNA or gDNA derived from T cells, B-cell-depleted T cells, or PBMCs.

Original data processing: Counts of nucleated cells, estimated from reference gene primer amplification, were obtained. TCRdb's copy holds only in-frame clones and misses some; the assay was immunoSEQ multiplex PCR. V and J calls and clone size come straight from that table; D and trimming were deduced from the DNA. The sample contains more than 150,000 clones, around 86% of which appear only once. J lost 0 bases, V lost 5 bases, and 7 bases had no gene match. Germline lookup yields CDR1 MDHEN and CDR2 SYDVKM. This CDR3 has 17 residues. The receptor comes from a man aged 55 to 69 with acute or convalescent COVID-19. The sample was peripheral blood. The genes are TRBV28 and TRBJ1-2; 12 bases align to TRBD1. In nucleotides, the CDR3 is TGTGCCAGCAGTGGGACAGGGGGCCGCCCGGCTAACTATGGCTACACCTTC. This gives the protein CASSGTGGRPANYGYTF.